The TCR beta chain described here comes from a study of human T cells and chemical hapten exposure. The overall study: DPC 0.01% went on the upper back by patch test, with reading at 6 days.

The sample holds a few counts of this clonotype. The study used a library that attached unique molecular identifiers to individual cDNA molecules. As processed by the authors: Counting gave a median of roughly 97,000 TCRs per sample, with values ranging from about 23,224 to 700,000. TCRdb used MiXCR to reprocess the RACE reads, holding one entry per CDR3 protein. None of the V and J calls come from the authors' own analysis; TCRdb made them. The profile covers 35,000 to 50,000 distinct CDR3 sequences, with approximately 9.5% appearing a single time and 14% to 15% taken by the ten largest. Trimming removed 4 bases at V and 3 bases at J, with 10 bases between. The CDR3 is made up of 14 amino acids. The time point denotes: patch test 2, 6 weeks after DPC sensitization. Treatment: therapeutic diphenylcyclopropenone sensitization with weekly scalp DPC. Unfractionated whole blood was the source of the extracted total RNA.

The sample was whole blood, taken in connection with sensitization to the hapten diphenylcyclopropenone (DPC). The TCR sequence derives from a woman under 40 with alopecia areata. Some clones in this sample may be carry-over from other donors' samples. The genes are TRBV12-3 or TRBV12-4 and TRBJ1-5, with D unresolved. CDR3 nucleotides: TGTGCCAGCAGTTCACCGGGGTACAATCAGCCCCAGCATTTT. Protein: CASSSPGYNQPQHF.